Below are 3 T cell receptor beta chains sequenced from a single sample in a study of T cell responses to AZD1222 COVID-19 vaccine. TCRdb's copy holds only in-frame clones and misses some; the assay was immunoSEQ multiplex PCR. The repertoire consists of 150,000 to 200,000 clones, with about 92% occurring once and the leading ten covering approximately 0.98%. This specimen consisted of peripheral blood, obtained 28 days after the second AZD1222 dose. The origin of the receptors is an adult who received the AZD1222 COVID-19 vaccine.

This clone showed up just once. The rearrangement joins TRBV5-1 to TRBJ1-5, with D perhaps TRBD1 (5 bases). The germline V and J ends were trimmed by 4 bases and 4 bases, with 15 bases remaining between them. Germline lookup yields CDR1 SGHRS and CDR2 YFSETQ. The CDR3 totals 15 residues. Here the CDR3 DNA reads TGCGCCAGCAGCCCGGGACCTCAGGGAAATCAGCCCCAGCATTTT. Protein: CASSPGPQGNQPQHF.

The chain is built from TRBV5-8 and TRBJ1-4; 9 positions agree with TRBD1. This CDR3 comprises 15 residues. Germline V gives CDR1 SGHTS, CDR2 YDEGEE. The ends lost 2 bases at V and 5 bases at J; junction bases unmatched: 4. The CDR3 region has the DNA TGTGCCAGCAGCTTTCTAGGACAGGGGAATGAAAAACTGTTTTTT. It translates to CASSFLGQGNEKLFF.

The chain employs TRBV7-9 and TRBJ1-1; 7 bases match TRBD1. The CDR3 contains 12 residues. The trim removed 5 bases at V and 11 bases at J, leaving 8 bases unmatched. Looked up from germline, CDR1 is SEHNR and CDR2 is FQNEAQ (reference sequence). DNA of the CDR3: TGTGCCAGCAGCCTTCAGGGGGGGGATGCTTTCTTT. It translates to CASSLQGGDAFF.